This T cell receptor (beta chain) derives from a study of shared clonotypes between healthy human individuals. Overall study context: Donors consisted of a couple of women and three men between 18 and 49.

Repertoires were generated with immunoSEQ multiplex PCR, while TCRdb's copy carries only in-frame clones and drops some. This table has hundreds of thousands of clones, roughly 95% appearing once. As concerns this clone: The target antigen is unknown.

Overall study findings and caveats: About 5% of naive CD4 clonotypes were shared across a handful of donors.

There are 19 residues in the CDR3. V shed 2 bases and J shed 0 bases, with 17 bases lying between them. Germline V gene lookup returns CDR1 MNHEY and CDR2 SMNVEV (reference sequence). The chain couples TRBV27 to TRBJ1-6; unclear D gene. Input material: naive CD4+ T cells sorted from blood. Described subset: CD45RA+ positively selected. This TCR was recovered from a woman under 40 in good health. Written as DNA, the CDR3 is TGTGCCAGCAGTTTAGGCCTGGTGAGGGAAAGCTCCTATAATTCACCCCTCCACTTT. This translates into CASSLGLVRESSYNSPLHF.